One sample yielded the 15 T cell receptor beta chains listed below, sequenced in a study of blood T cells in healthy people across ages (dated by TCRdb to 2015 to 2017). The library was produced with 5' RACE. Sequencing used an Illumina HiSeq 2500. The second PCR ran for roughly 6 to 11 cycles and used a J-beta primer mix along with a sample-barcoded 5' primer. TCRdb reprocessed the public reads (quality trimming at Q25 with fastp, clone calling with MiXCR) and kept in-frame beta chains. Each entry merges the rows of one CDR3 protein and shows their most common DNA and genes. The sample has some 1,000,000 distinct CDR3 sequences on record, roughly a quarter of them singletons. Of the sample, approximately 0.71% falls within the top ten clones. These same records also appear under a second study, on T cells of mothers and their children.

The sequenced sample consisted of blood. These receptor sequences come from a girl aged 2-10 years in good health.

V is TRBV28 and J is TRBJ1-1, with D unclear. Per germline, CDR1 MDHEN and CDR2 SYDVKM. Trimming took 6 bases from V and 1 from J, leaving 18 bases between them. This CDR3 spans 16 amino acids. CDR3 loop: CASSPTLQAENTEAFF. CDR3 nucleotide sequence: TGTGCCAGCAGCCCTACCCTTCAGGCGGAGAACACTGAAGCTTTCTTT.

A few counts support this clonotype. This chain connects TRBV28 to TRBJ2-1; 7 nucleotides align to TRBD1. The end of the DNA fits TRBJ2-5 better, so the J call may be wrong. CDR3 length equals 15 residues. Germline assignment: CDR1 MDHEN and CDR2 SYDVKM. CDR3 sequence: CASSSLQGTKETQYF. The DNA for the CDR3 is TGTGCCAGCAGTTCCCTACAGGGGACGAAGGAGACCCAGTACTTC.

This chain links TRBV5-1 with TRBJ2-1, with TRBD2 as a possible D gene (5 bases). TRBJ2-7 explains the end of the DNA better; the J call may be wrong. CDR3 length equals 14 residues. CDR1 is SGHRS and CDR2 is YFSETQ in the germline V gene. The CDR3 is CASRKDGVNDEQYF. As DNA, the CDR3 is TGCGCCAGCCGCAAGGACGGGGTGAACGACGAGCAGTACTTC.

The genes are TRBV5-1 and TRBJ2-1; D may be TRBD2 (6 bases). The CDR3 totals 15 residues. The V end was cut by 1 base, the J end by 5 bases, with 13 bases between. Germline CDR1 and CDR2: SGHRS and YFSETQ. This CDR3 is CASSLTTGTHNEQFF. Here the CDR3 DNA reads TGCGCCAGCAGCTTGACGACCGGGACTCACAATGAGCAGTTCTTC.

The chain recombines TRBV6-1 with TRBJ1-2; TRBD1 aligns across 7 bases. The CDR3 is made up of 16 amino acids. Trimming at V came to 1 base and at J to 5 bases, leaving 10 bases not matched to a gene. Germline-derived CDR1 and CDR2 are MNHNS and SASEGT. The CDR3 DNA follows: TGTGCCAGCAGTGAAGTGGAAAAGGGGGCTTTTTATGGCTACACCTTC. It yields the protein CASSEVEKGAFYGYTF.

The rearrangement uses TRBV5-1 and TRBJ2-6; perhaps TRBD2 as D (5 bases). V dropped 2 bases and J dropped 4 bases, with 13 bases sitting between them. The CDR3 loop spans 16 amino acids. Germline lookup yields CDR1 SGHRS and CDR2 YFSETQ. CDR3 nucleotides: TGCGCCAGCAGCTTTGAAGCGGTCGGAGGGGCCAACGTCCTGACTTTC. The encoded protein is CASSFEAVGGANVLTF. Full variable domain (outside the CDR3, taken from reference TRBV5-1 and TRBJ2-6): KAGVTQTPRYLIKTRGQQVTLSCSPISGHRSVSWYQQTPGQGLQFLFEYFSETQRNKGNFPGRFSGRQFSNSRSEMNVSTLELGDSALYLCASSFEAVGGANVLTFGAGSRLTVL.

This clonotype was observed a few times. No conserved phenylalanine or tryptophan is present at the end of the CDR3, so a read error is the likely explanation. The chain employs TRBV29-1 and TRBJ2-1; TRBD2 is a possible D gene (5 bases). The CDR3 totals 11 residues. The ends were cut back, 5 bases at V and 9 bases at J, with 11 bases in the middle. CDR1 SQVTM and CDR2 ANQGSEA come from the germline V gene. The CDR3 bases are TGCAGCGTTCCCGAGGGTATTGAGCAGTTCTTA. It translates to CSVPEGIEQFL.

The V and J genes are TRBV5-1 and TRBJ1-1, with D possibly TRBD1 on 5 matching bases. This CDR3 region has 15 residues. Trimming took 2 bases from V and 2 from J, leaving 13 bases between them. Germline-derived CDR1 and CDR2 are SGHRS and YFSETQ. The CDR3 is CASSLPSGYNTEAFF. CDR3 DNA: TGCGCCAGCAGCTTACCGTCAGGGTATAACACTGAAGCTTTCTTT.

CDR3 DNA sequence: TGTGCCAGCAGTTACCCGGACGGGACTGAAGCTTTCTTT. It is translated as CASSYPDGTEAFF. The V call is TRBV6-5, the J call TRBJ1-1; D is uncertain. V was trimmed by 2 bases and J by 5 bases, leaving 9 bases between them. The CDR3 contains 13 residues. Per germline, CDR1 MNHEY and CDR2 SVGAGI.

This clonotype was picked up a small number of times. The CDR3: CASSPTGALDGETQYF. The CDR3 DNA follows: TGTGCCAGCAGCCCGACAGGGGCATTGGATGGAGAGACCCAGTACTTC. The chain links TRBV11-3 to TRBJ2-5, with 8 bases matching TRBD1. Germline CDR1 and CDR2: SGHNT and YENEEA. The CDR3 extends over 16 amino acids. The junction had 12 bases not matched to a gene; V was cut back by 5 bases and J by 4 bases.

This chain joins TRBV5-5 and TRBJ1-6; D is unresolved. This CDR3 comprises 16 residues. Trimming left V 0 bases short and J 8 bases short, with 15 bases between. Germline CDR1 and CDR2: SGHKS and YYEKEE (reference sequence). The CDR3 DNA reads TGTGCCAGCAGCTTGGGCGGCTTCCGGGGTGATTCACCCCTCCACTTT. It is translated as CASSLGGFRGDSPLHF.

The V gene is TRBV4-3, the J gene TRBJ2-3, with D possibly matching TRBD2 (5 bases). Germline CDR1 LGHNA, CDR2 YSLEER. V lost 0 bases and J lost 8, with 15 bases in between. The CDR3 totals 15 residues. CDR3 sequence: CASSQDDDPRGTQYF. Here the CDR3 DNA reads TGCGCCAGCAGCCAAGACGACGACCCCCGGGGTACGCAGTATTTT.

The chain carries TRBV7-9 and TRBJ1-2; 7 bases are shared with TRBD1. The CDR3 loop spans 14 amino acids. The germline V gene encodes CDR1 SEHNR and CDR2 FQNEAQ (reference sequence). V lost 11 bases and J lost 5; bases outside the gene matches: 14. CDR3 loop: CAADLGQHNYGYTF. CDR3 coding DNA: TGTGCCGCGGATCTGGGACAGCATAATTATGGCTACACCTTC.

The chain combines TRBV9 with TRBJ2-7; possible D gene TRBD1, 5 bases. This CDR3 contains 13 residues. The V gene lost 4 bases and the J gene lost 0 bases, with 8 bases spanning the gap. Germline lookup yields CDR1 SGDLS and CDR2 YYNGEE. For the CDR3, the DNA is TGTGCCAGCAGCAAAGGGGTCTCCTACGAGCAGTACTTC. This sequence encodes CASSKGVSYEQYF.

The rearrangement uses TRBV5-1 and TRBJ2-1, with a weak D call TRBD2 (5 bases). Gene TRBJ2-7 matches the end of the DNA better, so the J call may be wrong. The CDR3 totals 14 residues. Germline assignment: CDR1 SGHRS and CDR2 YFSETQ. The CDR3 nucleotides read TGCGCCAGCAGCTTCACGGGAAGTAACGACGAGCAGTACTTC. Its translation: CASSFTGSNDEQYF.